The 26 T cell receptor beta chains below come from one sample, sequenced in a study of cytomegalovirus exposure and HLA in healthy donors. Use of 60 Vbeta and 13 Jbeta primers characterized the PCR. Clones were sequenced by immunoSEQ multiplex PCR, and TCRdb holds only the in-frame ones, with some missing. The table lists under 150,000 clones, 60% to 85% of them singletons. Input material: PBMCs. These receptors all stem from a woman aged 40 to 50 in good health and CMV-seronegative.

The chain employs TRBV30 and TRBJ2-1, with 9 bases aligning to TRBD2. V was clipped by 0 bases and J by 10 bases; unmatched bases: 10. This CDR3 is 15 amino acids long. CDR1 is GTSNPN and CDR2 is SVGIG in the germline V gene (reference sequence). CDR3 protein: CAWSVSHGAGGEQFF. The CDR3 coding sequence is TGTGCCTGGAGTGTATCTCACGGGGCGGGGGGGGAGCAGTTCTTC.

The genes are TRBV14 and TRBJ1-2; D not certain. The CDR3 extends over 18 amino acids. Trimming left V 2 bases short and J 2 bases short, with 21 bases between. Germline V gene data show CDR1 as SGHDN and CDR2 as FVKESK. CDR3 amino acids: CASSQILPRGSLNYGYTF. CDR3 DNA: TGTGCCAGCAGCCAAATCTTACCGCGGGGTTCGTTGAACTATGGCTACACCTTC.

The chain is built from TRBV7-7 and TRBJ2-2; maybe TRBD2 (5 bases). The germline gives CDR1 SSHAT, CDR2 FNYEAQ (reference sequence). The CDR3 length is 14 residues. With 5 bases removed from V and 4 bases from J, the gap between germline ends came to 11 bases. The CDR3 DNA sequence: TGTGCCAGCAGCCGGACCCGGGGCACCGGGGAGCTGTTTTTT. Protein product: CASSRTRGTGELFF.

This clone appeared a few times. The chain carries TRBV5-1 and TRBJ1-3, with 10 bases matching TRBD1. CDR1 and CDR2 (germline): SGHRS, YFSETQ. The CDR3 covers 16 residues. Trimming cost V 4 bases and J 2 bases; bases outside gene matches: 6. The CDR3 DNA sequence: TGCGCCAGCAGCCCGCGGGGACAGGGGACTGGAAACACCATATATTTT. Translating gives CASSPRGQGTGNTIYF.

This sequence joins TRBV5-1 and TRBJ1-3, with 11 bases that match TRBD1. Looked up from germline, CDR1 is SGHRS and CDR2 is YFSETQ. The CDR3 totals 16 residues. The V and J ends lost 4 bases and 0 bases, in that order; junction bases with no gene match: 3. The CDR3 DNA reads TGCGCCAGCAGCGGACAGGGGGCCAACTCTGGAAACACCATATATTTT. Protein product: CASSGQGANSGNTIYF.

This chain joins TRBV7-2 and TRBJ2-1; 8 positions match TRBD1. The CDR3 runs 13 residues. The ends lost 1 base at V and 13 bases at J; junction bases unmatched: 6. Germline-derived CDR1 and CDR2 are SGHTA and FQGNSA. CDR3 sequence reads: CASSLGLDREQFF. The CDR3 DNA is TGTGCCAGCAGCTTAGGGTTGGACAGGGAACAGTTCTTC.

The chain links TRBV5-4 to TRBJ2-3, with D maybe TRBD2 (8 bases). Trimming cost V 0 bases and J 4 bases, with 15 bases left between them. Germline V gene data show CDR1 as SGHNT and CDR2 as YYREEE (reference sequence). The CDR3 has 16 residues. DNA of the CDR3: TGTGCCAGCAGCTTGGCGGGGGGGCAGGGGGCAGATACGCAGTATTTT. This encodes CASSLAGGQGADTQYF.

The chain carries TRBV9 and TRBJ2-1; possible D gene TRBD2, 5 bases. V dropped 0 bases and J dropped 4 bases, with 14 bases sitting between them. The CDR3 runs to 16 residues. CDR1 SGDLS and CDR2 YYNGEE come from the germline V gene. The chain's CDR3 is CASSVGSSPPYNEQFF. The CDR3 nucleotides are TGTGCCAGCAGCGTAGGCTCTAGCCCTCCATACAATGAGCAGTTCTTC.

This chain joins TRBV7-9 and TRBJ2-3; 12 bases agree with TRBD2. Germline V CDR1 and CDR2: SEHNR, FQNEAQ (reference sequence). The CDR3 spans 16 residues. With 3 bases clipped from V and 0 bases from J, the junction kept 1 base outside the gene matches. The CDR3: CASSFLAGGSTDTQYF. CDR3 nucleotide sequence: TGTGCCAGCAGCTTCCTAGCGGGGGGGAGCACAGATACGCAGTATTTT.

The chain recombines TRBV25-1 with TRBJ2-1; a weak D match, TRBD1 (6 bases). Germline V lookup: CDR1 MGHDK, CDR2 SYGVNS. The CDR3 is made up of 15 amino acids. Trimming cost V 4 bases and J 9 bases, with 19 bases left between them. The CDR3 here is CASSADRLVGAEQFF. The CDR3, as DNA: TGTGCCAGCAGTGCCGACCGGCTAGTGGGGGCTGAGCAGTTCTTC.

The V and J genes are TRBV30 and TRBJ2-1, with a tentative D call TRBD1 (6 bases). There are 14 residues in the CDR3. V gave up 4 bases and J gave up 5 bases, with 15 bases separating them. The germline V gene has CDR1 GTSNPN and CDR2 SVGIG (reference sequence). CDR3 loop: CAWNTGTINNEQFF. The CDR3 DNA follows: TGTGCCTGGAATACCGGGACAATCAACAATGAGCAGTTCTTC.

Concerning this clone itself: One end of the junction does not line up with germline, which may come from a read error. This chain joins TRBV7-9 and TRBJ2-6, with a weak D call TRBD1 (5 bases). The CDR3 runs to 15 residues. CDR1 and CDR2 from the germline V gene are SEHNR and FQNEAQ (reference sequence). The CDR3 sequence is CASSPMGFGANGLTF. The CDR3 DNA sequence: TGTGCCAGCAGCCCTATGGGGTTTGGGGCCAACGGCCTGACTTTC.

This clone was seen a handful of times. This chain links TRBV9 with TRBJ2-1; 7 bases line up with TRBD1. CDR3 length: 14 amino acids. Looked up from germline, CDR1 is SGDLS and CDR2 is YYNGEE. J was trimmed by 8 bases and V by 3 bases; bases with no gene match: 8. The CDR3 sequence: CASSARQGWDEQFF. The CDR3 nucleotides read TGTGCCAGCAGCGCAAGACAGGGCTGGGATGAGCAGTTCTTC.

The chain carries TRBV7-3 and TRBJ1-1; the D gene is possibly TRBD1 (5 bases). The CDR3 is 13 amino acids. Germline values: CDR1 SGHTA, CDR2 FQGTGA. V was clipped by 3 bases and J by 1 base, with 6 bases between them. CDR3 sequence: CASSFQGNTEAFF. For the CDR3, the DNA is TGTGCCAGCAGCTTTCAGGGGAACACTGAAGCTTTCTTT.

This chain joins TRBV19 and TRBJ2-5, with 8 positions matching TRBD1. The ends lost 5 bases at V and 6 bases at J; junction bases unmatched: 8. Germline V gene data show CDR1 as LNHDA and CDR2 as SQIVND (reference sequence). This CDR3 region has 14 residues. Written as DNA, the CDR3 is TGTGCCAGTAGTGAAGGACAGGGTAGGCAGACCCAGTACTTC. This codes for CASSEGQGRQTQYF.

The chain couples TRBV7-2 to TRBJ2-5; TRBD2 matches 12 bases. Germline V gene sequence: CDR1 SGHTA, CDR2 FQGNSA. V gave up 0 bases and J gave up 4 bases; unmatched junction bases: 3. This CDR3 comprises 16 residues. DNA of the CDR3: TGTGCCAGCAGCTTAGCGACTAGCGGGGGAGGAGAGACCCAGTACTTC. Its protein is CASSLATSGGGETQYF.

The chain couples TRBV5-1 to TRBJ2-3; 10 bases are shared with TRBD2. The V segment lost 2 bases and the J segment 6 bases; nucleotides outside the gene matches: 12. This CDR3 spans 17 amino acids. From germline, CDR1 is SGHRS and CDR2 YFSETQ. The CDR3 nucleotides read TGCGCCAGCAGCTTAACTAGCGGGGCCCCCAGCCCGGATACGCAGTATTTT. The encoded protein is CASSLTSGAPSPDTQYF.

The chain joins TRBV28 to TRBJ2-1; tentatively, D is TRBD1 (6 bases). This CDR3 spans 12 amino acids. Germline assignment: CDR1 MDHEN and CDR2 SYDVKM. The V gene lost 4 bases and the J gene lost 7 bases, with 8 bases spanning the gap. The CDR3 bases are TGTGCCAGCAGTTCACAGGGAAATGAGCAGTTCTTC. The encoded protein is CASSSQGNEQFF.

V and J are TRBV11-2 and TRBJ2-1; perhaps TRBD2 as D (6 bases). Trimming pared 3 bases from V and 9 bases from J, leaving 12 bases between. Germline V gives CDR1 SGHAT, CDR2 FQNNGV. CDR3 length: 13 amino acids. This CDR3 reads CASSLGTPSEQFF. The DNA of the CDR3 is TGTGCCAGCAGCTTGGGGACTCCCTCTGAGCAGTTCTTC.

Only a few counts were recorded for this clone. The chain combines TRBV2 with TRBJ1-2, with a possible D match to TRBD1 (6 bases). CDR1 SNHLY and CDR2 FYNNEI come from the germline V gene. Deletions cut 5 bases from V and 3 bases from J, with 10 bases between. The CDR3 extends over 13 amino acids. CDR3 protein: CASSRDIDYGYTF. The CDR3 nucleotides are TGTGCCAGCAGTAGGGACATAGACTATGGCTACACCTTC.

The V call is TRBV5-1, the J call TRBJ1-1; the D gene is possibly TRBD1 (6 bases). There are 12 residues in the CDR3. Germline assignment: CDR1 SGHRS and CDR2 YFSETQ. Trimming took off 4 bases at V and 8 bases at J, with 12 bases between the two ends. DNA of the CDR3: TGCGCCAGCAGCGATGGGGGCGAGGAAGCTTTCTTT. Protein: CASSDGGEEAFF. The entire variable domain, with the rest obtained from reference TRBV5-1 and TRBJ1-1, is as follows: KAGVTQTPRYLIKTRGQQVTLSCSPISGHRSVSWYQQTPGQGLQFLFEYFSETQRNKGNFPGRFSGRQFSNSRSEMNVSTLELGDSALYLCASSDGGEEAFFGQGTRLTVV.

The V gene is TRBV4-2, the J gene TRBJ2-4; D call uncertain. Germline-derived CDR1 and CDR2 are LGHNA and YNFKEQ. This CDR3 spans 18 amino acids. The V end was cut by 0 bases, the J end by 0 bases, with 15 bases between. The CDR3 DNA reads TGTGCCAGCAGCCAAGAGGGCATGGCCGGTATAGCCAAAAACATTCAGTACTTC. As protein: CASSQEGMAGIAKNIQYF.

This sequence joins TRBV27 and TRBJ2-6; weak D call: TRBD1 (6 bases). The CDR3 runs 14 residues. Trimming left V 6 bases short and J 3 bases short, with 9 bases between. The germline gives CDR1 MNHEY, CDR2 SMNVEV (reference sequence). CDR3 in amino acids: CASRQGFGANVLTF. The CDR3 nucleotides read TGTGCCAGCAGACAGGGATTTGGGGCCAACGTCCTGACTTTC.

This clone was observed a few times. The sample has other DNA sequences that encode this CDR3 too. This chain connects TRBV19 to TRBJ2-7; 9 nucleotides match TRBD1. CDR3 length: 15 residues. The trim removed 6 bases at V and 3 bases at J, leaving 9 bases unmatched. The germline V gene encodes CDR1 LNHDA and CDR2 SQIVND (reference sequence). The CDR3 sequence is CASSSPGTGSYEQYF. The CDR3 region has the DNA TGTGCCAGTAGCTCCCCCGGGACAGGGAGCTACGAGCAGTACTTC.

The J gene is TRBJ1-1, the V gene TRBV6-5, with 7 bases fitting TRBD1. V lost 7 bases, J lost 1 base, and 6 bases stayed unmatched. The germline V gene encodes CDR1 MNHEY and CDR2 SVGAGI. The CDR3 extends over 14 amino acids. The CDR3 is CASNRGLANTEAFF. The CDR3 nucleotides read TGTGCCAGCAACAGGGGTTTGGCGAACACTGAAGCTTTCTTT.

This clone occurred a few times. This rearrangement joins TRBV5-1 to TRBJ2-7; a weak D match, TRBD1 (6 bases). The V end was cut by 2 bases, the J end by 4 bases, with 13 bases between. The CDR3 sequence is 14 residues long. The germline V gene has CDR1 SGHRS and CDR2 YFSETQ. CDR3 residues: CASSFGDTYYEQYF. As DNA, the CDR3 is TGCGCCAGCAGCTTTGGGGACACTTATTACGAGCAGTACTTC.